Shown below are 3 T cell receptor beta chains from a single sample sequenced in a study of preoperative IRX-2 immunotherapy in early breast cancer. The treatment was: preoperative locoregional IRX-2 cytokine immunotherapy. Clones were sequenced by immunoSEQ multiplex PCR, and TCRdb holds only the in-frame ones, with some missing. The table lists 40,000 to 50,000 clones, 60% to 80% of them singletons, with 1% to 1.5% in the top ten. The sequencing used tumor tissue, collected after IRX-2 immunotherapy. The receptors were gathered from a human donor with breast cancer.

The V call is TRBV7-2, the J call TRBJ2-7; weak D call: TRBD2 (6 bases). Germline CDR1 is SGHTA and CDR2 is FQGNSA. The germline V and J ends were trimmed by 1 base and 4 bases, with 8 bases remaining between them. The CDR3 is 13 amino acids. CDR3 bases: TGTGCCAGCAGCTTAGGGGGGACTTACGAGCAGTACTTC. This translates into CASSLGGTYEQYF.

This clone was counted a few times. The CDR3: CASSKIQGMAEKLFF. The CDR3 DNA is TGTGCCAGCAGTAAAATACAGGGGATGGCGGAAAAACTGTTTTTT. The genes are TRBV6-8 and TRBJ1-4, with 7 bases matching TRBD1. Germline loops: CDR1 MNHGY, CDR2 SAAAGT. This CDR3 is built from 15 residues. Trimming cost V 5 bases and J 8 bases; bases outside gene matches: 11.

V is TRBV23-1 and J is TRBJ2-6; D remains unclear. TRBV23-1 carries the ORF label, with uncertain function. This CDR3 region has 15 residues. Trimming stripped 6 bases from V and 2 bases from J, with 11 bases between. CDR3 region: CASSLGSTGANVLTF. The CDR3, as DNA: TGCGCCAGCAGCTTGGGTTCGACTGGGGCCAACGTCCTGACTTTC.